The rows below give T cell receptor beta chains drawn from one sample of a study of long-term antiretroviral therapy in people with HIV. The protocol was immunoSEQ multiplex PCR, while the TCRdb copy is restricted to in-frame clones and leaves out a portion. The sample has about 25,000 clones; roughly 85% are singletons. This specimen was unsorted PBMCs, taken 1.2 years after starting antiretroviral therapy. All receptors derive from a woman aged 40 to 50 with HIV. Both conserved end residues are part of each CDR3. The order of the fields is J gene, V gene, CDR3 length, clone size, D gene, CDR3 DNA, CDR3 protein. A D gene is named only where the DNA matches it firmly. Expanded clones get a size class; other rows say once, few or many, or leave the size out.

TRBJ2-7 TRBV21-1 18 - - TGTGCCAGCAGCAAATTGAGCCCGGGCGGTGACCTCTCCTACGAGCAGTACTTC CASSKLSPGGDLSYEQYF
TRBJ1-1 TRBV27 14 - - TGTGCCAGCAGTCCCACATTAGTGGGCACTGAAGCTTTCTTT CASSPTLVGTEAFF
TRBJ2-2 TRBV2 14 few - TGTGCCAGCAGTGAGACGGGGGCCGCCGGGGAGCTGTTTTTT CASSETGAAGELFF
TRBJ2-1 TRBV5-1 15 once - TGCGCCAGCAGAGCCGACTCGCCCTCCTACAATGAGCAGTTCTTC CASRADSPSYNEQFF
TRBJ1-1 TRBV19 18 - - TGTGCCAGTACCATGGTGGGTGCAGGGGAGCTTATGAACACTGAAGCTTTCTTT CASTMVGAGELMNTEAFF
TRBJ2-7 TRBV28 12 - - TGTGCCAGCAGTTTAAACTTTGGCGAGCAGTACTTC CASSLNFGEQYF
TRBJ2-7 TRBV11-2 13 - - TGTGCCAGCAGCTTAGGACAGAATTACGAGCAGTACTTC CASSLGQNYEQYF
TRBJ2-5 TRBV5-1 13 - - TGCGCCAGCAGCGCACAGGGAGGGGAGACCCAGTACTTC CASSAQGGETQYF
TRBJ2-7 TRBV19 15 - TRBD1 TGTGCCAGTAGTGATCCGGGACAGGGGATCTACGAGCAGTACTTC CASSDPGQGIYEQYF
TRBJ2-7 TRBV18 15 few - TGTGCCAGCTCACAGCAGGGTGTAGGGTCCTACGAGCAGTACTTC CASSQQGVGSYEQYF
TRBJ2-2 TRBV19 16 few - TGTGCCAGTTCACTAAACAGGGTCCCGAACACCGGGGAGCTGTTTTTT CASSLNRVPNTGELFF
TRBJ1-5 TRBV9 14 - TRBD1 TGTGCCAGCAGCGCCACAGGGGGCGTTCAGCCCCAGCATTTT CASSATGGVQPQHF
TRBJ1-2 TRBV4-1 14 few TRBD1 TGCGCCAGCAGCCAACCGGGACAGAACTATGGCTACACCTTC CASSQPGQNYGYTF
TRBJ1-1 TRBV4-3 18 - - TGCGCCAGCAGCCAAGATACCAGGTTCTATACTATGAACACTGAAGCTTTCTTT CASSQDTRFYTMNTEAFF
TRBJ2-1 TRBV6-5 11 once TRBD2 TGTGCCAGCAGTTCAGGCGGGAGGTGGTTCTTC CASSSGGRWFF
TRBJ1-1 TRBV6-5 12 - - TGTGCAAGCGGAAGGGGAAACACTGAAGCTTTCTTT CASGRGNTEAFF
TRBJ2-7 TRBV5-1 15 - TRBD1 TGCGCCAGCAGCTTGACAGGGGTGGGTTCCTACGAGCAGTACTTC CASSLTGVGSYEQYF
TRBJ1-6 TRBV18 16 - TRBD1 TGTGCCAGCTCACCGAACGCTGGACAGGGTGATTCACCCCTCCACTTT CASSPNAGQGDSPLHF
TRBJ1-3 TRBV16 14 - - TGTGCCAGCAGCCTTCGATCAGGGGTTAACACCATATATTTT CASSLRSGVNTIYF
TRBJ1-6 TRBV7-9 15 medium-sized - TGTGCCAGCAGCCCAAGGGGGGACTCGGGTTCACCCCTCCACTTT CASSPRGDSGSPLHF
TRBJ1-5 TRBV10-3 14 - - TGTGCCATCAGTGTGGATCAGAGCAATCAGCCCCAGCATTTT CAISVDQSNQPQHF
TRBJ2-7 TRBV6-6 14 - TRBD2 TGTGCCAGCAGTTACGACGGCGGGAGGGGCGAGCAGTACTTC CASSYDGGRGEQYF
TRBJ2-3 TRBV5-1 14 - TRBD2 TGCGCCAGCAGCACGGGGGGGCAACGAGATACGCAGTATTTT CASSTGGQRDTQYF
TRBJ2-5 TRBV10-3 17 - TRBD2 TGTGCCATCAGTGAGTCGACGCGGGGGGGGCCCGGAGAGACCCAGTACTTC CAISESTRGGPGETQYF
TRBJ1-6 TRBV2 15 - - TGTGCCAGCAGTGAAGAACAGGCGTATAATTCACCCCTCCACTTT CASSEEQAYNSPLHF
TRBJ2-3 TRBV5-4 12 - - TGTGCCAGCAGCATTACCCCAGATACGCAGTATTTT CASSITPDTQYF
TRBJ1-1 TRBV11-2 12 - - TGTGCCAGCAGCTTACACGCTGATAGGGCTTTCTTT CASSLHADRAFF
TRBJ2-5 TRBV11-2 15 - - TGTGCCAGCAGCAAGGAGTGGGTCCTGGGGGAGACCCAGTACTTC CASSKEWVLGETQYF
TRBJ1-4 TRBV28 15 - - TGTGCCAGCAGTTTAGAGGGACTTAAGACTGAAAAACTGTTTTTT CASSLEGLKTEKLFF
TRBJ2-7 TRBV5-1 17 - TRBD2 TGCGCCAGCAGCAAAGAGCCTCCGGGAGGGCCCGCCTACGAGCAGTACTTC CASSKEPPGGPAYEQYF
TRBJ2-7 TRBV6-1 15 - - TGTGCCAGCAGTGTAGGCGGAACCACGGCCTACGAGCAGTACTTC CASSVGGTTAYEQYF
TRBJ1-2 TRBV29-1 12 - - TGCAGCGTTGAAGCGGTGGGTGTAGGCTACACCTTC CSVEAVGVGYTF